The sequence of this T cell receptor beta chain was determined in a study of blood T cell repertoires in COVID-19 (dated by TCRdb to the early 2020s). For the study in its entirety: Collaborator samples came from the United States, Italy and Spain and covered acute and convalescent phases of COVID-19. Samples came from the ongoing ImmuneRACE study (first 160 participants) plus 1,254 subjects from 6 global collaborators. The prospective study material was composed of cDNA or gDNA derived from T cells, B-cell-depleted T cells, or PBMCs. Nearly every sample came with metadata listing a de-identified subject ID, COVID-19 status, age in years and sex. A freely available public database, intended as a resource for researchers studying the immune response to SARS-CoV-2, is where the repertoires were released. Where available, HLA class I and class II types were taken from metadata supplied by the sample provider and were not determined by assay-based typing. Deeply sampled blood TCRbeta repertoires from subjects exposed to, actively infected with, or recovered from COVID-19 were included in the dataset. On the study overall, not on this receptor specifically: How much clinical and demographic metadata was included differed by source and by participant, and the metadata was provided uncurated.

One collaborating source in Seattle enrolled patients while the patients were actively infected and followed the patients over time throughout the course of disease. Collaborating institutions collected whole blood in K2EDTA tubes following their own protocols. For TCRbeta analysis, collaborator samples were shipped as frozen whole blood, as isolated PBMCs, or as DNA extracted from either sample type. This clone appeared once. What this receptor recognizes is not known. Qualities for individual bases were not recorded, and no much larger clone is one base off. The same CDR3 also results from other DNA sequences found in this sample. The immunoSEQ Assay, a bias-controlled multiplex PCR, was used to amplify TCRbeta CDR3 regions from genomic DNA. Turning to the authors' computational methods: Within the assay, amplification of reference gene primers was used to estimate how many nucleated cells each sample contained. To quantify the absolute abundance of each unique TCRbeta CDR3 rearrangement, sequence reads were collapsed and filtered. Productive Simpson clonality was computed per sample as the square root of Simpson's diversity index over productive rearrangements. TCRdb holds this immuneACCESS table with in-frame rearrangements only. Some clones are missing; in checked studies, unresolved V genes explain under half, and the rest has no known cause. The DNA gave D and trimming, while V, J and clone size come from that table. This sample has 200,000 to 250,000 clones in its table, and 70% to 85% of those were observed once. Roughly 7.8% of the sample is held by the ten biggest clonotypes.

From a lookup of the germline V gene, CDR1 and CDR2 are MNHEY and SVGAGI. Including the terminal cysteine and phenylalanine, the CDR3 comprises 12 residues. CDR3 DNA only is kept here, 36 bases in frame from base 1. The V end gives up 6 bases and the J end 7 bases, leaving 4 bases in the junction not matched to a gene. The sequence is built from TRBV6-5 and TRBJ1-2; 8 bases in the junction line up with TRBD1. The sequence came from a woman older than 75 with COVID-19, enrolled during active disease. The sample consisted of peripheral blood. The CDR3 region has the sequence CASRRTGTGYTF. At the DNA level, the sequence is TGTGCCAGCAGAAGGACAGGGACTGGCTACACCTTC.